The sample holds many counts of the clone carrying this T cell receptor (beta chain). Antigen specificity is unknown. Trimming removed 6 bases from V and 2 bases from J; junction bases left unmatched: 1. The CDR3 sequence is 14 residues long. The germline V gene encodes CDR1 MNHEY and CDR2 SVGAGI. This sample was included in a study of post-analysis software for immune sequencing data. Study-wide results and limits: Patients had higher frequencies than controls of roughly five TRBV segments, including TRBV5-6, TRBV5-1 and TRBV20-1. Relative to controls, patients with multiple sclerosis showed significantly lower normalized Chao1 diversity. By F measure, strong co-clustering occurred among samples prepared in the same batch.

Prepared libraries of TCR beta cDNA carried unique molecular identifiers. TCRdb reprocessed the PCR reads with MiXCR, giving one entry per CDR3 protein. The data hold roughly 170,000 distinct CDR3 sequences, with about 30% observed a single time. Specimen: blood. The sequence derives from a girl aged 5-17 years with multiple sclerosis. The chain carries TRBV6-5 and TRBJ2-3; 11 bases agree with TRBD2. This CDR3 reads CASRTSGNTDTQYF. The CDR3 DNA reads as TGTGCCAGCAGGACTAGCGGGAACACAGATACGCAGTATTTT.